Below are 21 T cell receptor beta chains sequenced from a single sample in a study of blood T cell repertoires in COVID-19. Sequenced by immunoSEQ multiplex PCR; TCRdb stores in-frame clones only, minus some. The sample holds about 230,000 clones, more than 65% seen once. What was sequenced was peripheral blood. The receptor set was obtained from a man aged 50-59 years with active or convalescent COVID-19.

The chain carries TRBV11-2 and TRBJ1-4; D remains unclear. Trimming took off 1 base at V and 4 bases at J, with 10 bases between the two ends. In germline, CDR1 is SGHAT, CDR2 FQNNGV. The CDR3 consists of 15 residues. The CDR3 region is CASSLGLRDNEKLFF. The CDR3 DNA follows: TGTGCCAGCAGCTTAGGGTTGAGGGATAATGAAAAACTGTTTTTT.

This chain connects TRBV19 to TRBJ1-5; 10 bases agree with TRBD1. The CDR3 totals 19 residues. Per the germline V gene, CDR1 is LNHDA and CDR2 is SQIVND (reference sequence). V shed 2 bases, J shed 2 bases, and the junction held 12 bases outside the gene matches. CDR3 protein: CASSIFGWDRGGGNQPQHF. CDR3 coding DNA: TGTGCCAGTAGTATATTCGGTTGGGACAGGGGTGGAGGCAATCAGCCCCAGCATTTT.

This clone was recorded a few times. CDR3 amino acids: CASSLGPGQTYEQYF. The CDR3 DNA follows: TGCGCCAGCAGCTTGGGACCTGGACAGACCTACGAGCAGTACTTC. This chain links TRBV5-1 with TRBJ2-7; possibly TRBD1 for D (6 bases). The CDR3 sequence is 15 residues long. CDR1 and CDR2 from the germline V gene are SGHRS and YFSETQ. Trimming cost V 0 bases and J 2 bases, with 12 bases left between them.

This clone was seen once. The chain combines TRBV7-2 with TRBJ2-5; TRBD1 matches 8 bases. Germline CDR1 and CDR2: SGHTA and FQGNSA. V was pared by 6 bases and J by 5 bases, with 5 bases of the junction left unmatched. CDR3 size: 13 residues. The DNA of the CDR3 is TGTGCCAGCAGGACAGGGGTAGGCGAGACCCAGTACTTC. It translates to CASRTGVGETQYF.

The chain recombines TRBV6-5 with TRBJ1-5; D is possibly TRBD1 (5 bases). CDR1 MNHEY and CDR2 SVGAGI come from the germline V gene. V was trimmed by 7 bases and J by 3 bases, leaving 13 bases between them. The CDR3 consists of 14 residues. CDR3 region: CASNSGSLNQPQHF. The CDR3 DNA reads as TGTGCCAGCAATTCAGGGTCCCTCAATCAGCCCCAGCATTTT.

J is TRBJ1-2 and V is TRBV11-2, with D perhaps TRBD1 (5 bases). The CDR3 loop spans 14 amino acids. Trimming took off 4 bases at V and 5 bases at J, with 14 bases between the two ends. Germline CDR1 reads SGHAT; CDR2 reads FQNNGV. This CDR3 is CASSSGEGLYGYTF. DNA of the CDR3: TGTGCCAGCAGCTCTGGGGAGGGGCTGTATGGCTACACCTTC.

This clone was detected once. The chain combines TRBV19 with TRBJ1-2; possibly TRBD1 for D (5 bases). V dropped 6 bases and J dropped 8 bases, with 22 bases sitting between them. From germline, CDR1 is LNHDA and CDR2 SQIVND (reference sequence). The CDR3 is 15 amino acids. The CDR3 is CASSLNGGLGGGYTF. The CDR3 DNA sequence: TGTGCCAGTAGCCTCAATGGGGGACTGGGAGGCGGCTACACCTTC.

Concerning this clone: The sample carries other DNA sequences with the same CDR3. This rearrangement joins TRBV19 to TRBJ2-1, with 11 bases matching TRBD2. Germline trimming cut 6 bases from V and 7 bases from J; bases unmatched to any gene: 23. The CDR3 contains 20 residues. Germline V lookup: CDR1 LNHDA, CDR2 SQIVND (reference sequence). The CDR3 sequence: CASSPYGTGSSGGPGNEQFF. As DNA, the CDR3 is TGTGCCAGTAGCCCTTACGGGACTGGGTCTAGCGGGGGGCCGGGGAATGAGCAGTTCTTC. Combining the CDR3 with reference TRBV19 and TRBJ2-1 gives the whole variable domain DGGITQSPKYLFRKEGQNVTLSCEQNLNHDAMYWYRQDPGQGLRLIYYSQIVNDFQKGDIAEGYSVSREKKESFPLTVTSAQKNPTAFYLCASSPYGTGSSGGPGNEQFFGPGTRLTVL.

CDR3 bases: TGTGCCAGTAAATTTCAGGGGGCCAACACTGAAGCTTTCTTT. It encodes CASKFQGANTEAFF. This chain uses TRBV19 with TRBJ1-1; 8 bases line up with TRBD1. CDR1 and CDR2 (germline): LNHDA, SQIVND (reference sequence). J was trimmed by 2 bases and V by 7 bases; bases with no gene match: 6. CDR3 length equals 14 residues.

This chain uses TRBV18 with TRBJ1-3; D gene ambiguous. The CDR3 spans 15 residues. V was pared by 3 bases and J by 0 bases, with 9 bases between. Germline values: CDR1 KGHSH, CDR2 LQKENI. The CDR3 nucleotides read TGTGCCAGCTCACCCGTACAGCACTCTGGAAACACCATATATTTT. Translated: CASSPVQHSGNTIYF.

V usage is TRBV2 and J usage is TRBJ1-5; D remains unclear. Trimming pared 4 bases from V and 7 bases from J, leaving 11 bases between. The CDR3 has 13 amino acids. CDR1 is SNHLY and CDR2 is FYNNEI in the germline V gene. The CDR3 sequence: CASSVLPEQPQHF. CDR3 DNA: TGTGCCAGCAGTGTCCTGCCCGAGCAGCCCCAGCATTTT.

The V gene is TRBV12-5, the J gene TRBJ1-2, with D possibly TRBD1 on 6 matching bases. The V end lost 1 base, the J end lost 4 bases, and 13 bases lay between the germline ends. CDR3 size: 15 residues. Germline V gene sequence: CDR1 LGHNT, CDR2 FRNRAP. CDR3 region: CASGLGGQDLYGYTF. The DNA for the CDR3 is TGTGCTAGTGGTTTGGGGGGGCAGGACCTCTATGGCTACACCTTC.

This chain connects TRBV5-4 to TRBJ1-2; 7 bases are shared with TRBD1. The trim removed 4 bases at V and 6 bases at J, leaving 12 bases unmatched. Germline values: CDR1 SGHNT, CDR2 YYREEE (reference sequence). The CDR3 sequence is 15 residues long. The CDR3 sequence: CASSRPLQGKDGYTF. In DNA, the CDR3 is TGTGCCAGCAGCCGCCCCTTACAGGGGAAGGATGGCTACACCTTC.

The V call is TRBV24-1, the J call TRBJ1-5; TRBD1 might be the D (6 bases). V was cut by 4 bases and J by 7 bases, with 10 bases left in between. The CDR3 contains 13 residues. Germline V CDR1 and CDR2: KGHDR, SFDVKD. The chain's CDR3 is CATSDPGAQPQHF. As DNA, the CDR3 is TGTGCCACCAGTGACCCAGGGGCGCAGCCCCAGCATTTT.

The rearrangement joins TRBV5-1 to TRBJ2-7; possible D gene TRBD1, 6 bases. Trimming took off 0 bases at V and 6 bases at J, with 10 bases between the two ends. Looked up from germline, CDR1 is SGHRS and CDR2 is YFSETQ. This CDR3 is built from 13 residues. The DNA of the CDR3 is TGCGCCAGCAGCTTGGCTGCAGGGGCCGAGCAGTACTTC. Its protein product is CASSLAAGAEQYF.

This clone was seen a single time. This sequence joins TRBV18 and TRBJ1-2; 10 bases line up with TRBD1. This CDR3 spans 13 amino acids. V was clipped by 6 bases and J by 7 bases; unmatched bases: 5. The germline V gene has CDR1 KGHSH and CDR2 LQKENI. The CDR3 sequence is CASSPGTGAGYTF. The CDR3 coding sequence is TGTGCCAGCTCCCCTGGGACAGGGGCTGGCTACACCTTC. The variable domain in full, with the rest retrieved from reference TRBV18 and TRBJ1-2, is NAGVMQNPRHLVRRRGQEARLRCSPMKGHSHVYWYRQLPEEGLKFMVYLQKENIIDESGMPKERFSAEFPKEGPSILRIQQVVRGDSAAYFCASSPGTGAGYTFGSGTRLTVV.

V usage is TRBV7-9 and J usage is TRBJ2-2, with D tentatively TRBD1 (6 bases). From germline, CDR1 is SEHNR and CDR2 FQNEAQ (reference sequence). V was shortened by 8 bases and J by 5 bases, with 6 bases between the two germline ends. The CDR3 runs to 11 residues. The CDR3: CASQGTGELFF. The CDR3 DNA reads TGTGCCAGCCAGGGGACCGGGGAGCTGTTTTTT.

The chain uses TRBV15 and TRBJ2-1, with D possibly TRBD2 on 6 matching bases. Per the germline V gene, CDR1 is LNHNV and CDR2 is YYDKDF (reference sequence). The CDR3 extends over 14 amino acids. V was shortened by 0 bases and J by 8 bases, with 11 bases between the two germline ends. The CDR3 coding sequence is TGTGCCACCAGCAGAGAAATACTAGCCGATGAGCAGTTCTTC. This encodes CATSREILADEQFF. Full variable domain (missing parts from reference TRBV15 and TRBJ2-1): DAMVIQNPRYQVTQFGKPVTLSCSQTLNHNVMYWYQQKSSQAPKLLFHYYDKDFNNEADTPDNFQSRRPNTSFCFLDIRSPGLGDTAMYLCATSREILADEQFFGPGTRLTVL.

The chain links TRBV6-1 to TRBJ1-2, with a weak D call TRBD1 (5 bases). Trimming took off 2 bases at V and 0 bases at J, with 16 bases between the two ends. The CDR3 is 17 amino acids. CDR1 MNHNS and CDR2 SASEGT come from the germline V gene. CDR3 sequence (DNA): TGTGCCAGCAGTGAAATCAGGGCACTCGACCCTAACTATGGCTACACCTTC. It yields the protein CASSEIRALDPNYGYTF.

V and J are TRBV7-3 and TRBJ2-2, with D uncertain. In germline, CDR1 is SGHTA, CDR2 FQGTGA. There are 16 residues in the CDR3. The V end was cut by 2 bases, the J end by 3 bases, with 13 bases between. The DNA for the CDR3 is TGTGCCAGCAGCTTAGGCCCGGGTTTGGACACCGGGGAGCTGTTTTTT. Translating gives CASSLGPGLDTGELFF.

In its sample, this clone was seen once. The genes are TRBV2 and TRBJ2-1; D is unclear. The CDR3 totals 11 residues. The V gene's germline CDR1 is SNHLY and CDR2 FYNNEI. Trimming cost V 6 bases and J 7 bases, with 7 bases left between them. In DNA, the CDR3 is TGTGCCAGCAGAGGAGTAAATGAGCAGTTCTTC. This codes for CASRGVNEQFF.